These 8 T cell receptor beta chains share one sample of origin, sequenced in a study of CDR3 diversity in severe acne. TCRdb reanalysed the PCR reads using MiXCR and keeps one entry per CDR3 protein. The sample has fewer than 90,000 distinct CDR3 sequences; less than 65% are singletons. Sample: blood. The receptors here all came from a male donor with severe acne vulgaris.

Concerning this clonotype itself: A read error may be the cause here, since a much bigger clone is one base away. The V and J genes are TRBV20-1 and TRBJ2-7; 7 bases agree with TRBD2. Germline CDR1 reads DFQATT; CDR2 reads SNEGSKA (reference sequence). The CDR3 is 13 residues long. V lost 3 bases to trimming and J lost 2 bases; unmatched junction nucleotides: 4. CDR3 residues: CSASPSGTYEQYF. The CDR3 DNA follows: TGCAGTGCTAGTCCTAGCGGAACCTACGAGCAGTACTTC.

The sample holds a few counts of this clonotype. The V and J genes are TRBV6-5 and TRBJ1-6; 7 bases are shared with TRBD1. CDR3 size: 14 residues. CDR1 is MNHEY, CDR2 SVGAGI, per germline. The trim removed 2 bases at V and 8 bases at J, leaving 3 bases unmatched. The CDR3 region has the DNA TGTGCCAGCAGTTACCAGGGGGGGGATTCACCCCTCCACTTT. Translated: CASSYQGGDSPLHF.

This clonotype was detected many times. The chain links TRBV6-6 to TRBJ1-1, with a possible D match to TRBD1 (5 bases). This CDR3 comprises 14 residues. Germline values: CDR1 MNHNY, CDR2 SVGAGI (reference sequence). V lost 4 bases, J lost 3 bases, and 12 bases lay in between. CDR3 nucleotide sequence: TGTGCCAGCAGTTCCTACCTGGGGGACACTGAAGCTTTCTTT. It encodes CASSSYLGDTEAFF.

This clonotype was counted between two and nine times. The chain is built from TRBV5-6 and TRBJ2-7; D unclear. This CDR3 is built from 11 residues. The V gene's germline CDR1 is SGHDT and CDR2 YYEEEE. V lost 5 bases, J lost 3 bases, and 6 bases lay in between. The CDR3 protein is CASRKDYEQYF. CDR3 DNA sequence: TGTGCCAGCAGAAAAGACTACGAGCAGTACTTC.

The V call is TRBV27, the J call TRBJ2-7; 7 nucleotides align to TRBD2. With V trimmed by 6 bases and J by 2 bases, 4 bases remained unmatched. The CDR3 runs 13 residues. CDR1 and CDR2 (germline): MNHEY, SMNVEV (reference sequence). The CDR3 bases are TGTGCCAGCAGGGCCCTAGCGGCCTACGAGCAGTACTTC. This gives the protein CASRALAAYEQYF.

By share, this clonotype ranks as medium-sized. The chain recombines TRBV10-3 with TRBJ2-1; TRBD1 is a possible D gene (5 bases). CDR3 size: 12 residues. Germline CDR1 and CDR2: ENHRY and SYGVKD. V gave up 4 bases and J gave up 6 bases, with 7 bases separating them. CDR3 in amino acids: CAISGDSNEQFF. CDR3 in DNA: TGTGCCATCAGTGGTGACAGCAATGAGCAGTTCTTC.

About this clonotype: A much larger clonotype is one base distant, so this may be a read error. The chain recombines TRBV20-1 with TRBJ1-1; no firm D call. Between the trimmed V and J ends, which lost 5 bases and 4 bases, there was a span of 14 bases. This CDR3 region has 13 residues. Germline CDR1 reads DFQATT; CDR2 reads SNEGSKA (reference sequence). The CDR3 here is CSAGVIGFTEAFF. CDR3 nucleotides: TGCAGTGCTGGAGTAATCGGGTTCACTGAAGCTTTCTTT.

The rearrangement links TRBV4-1 to TRBJ1-1, with a possible D match to TRBD1 (5 bases). V was cut by 5 bases and J by 3 bases, with 19 bases left in between. CDR1 is MGHRA, CDR2 YSYEKL, per germline. The CDR3 loop spans 16 amino acids. The CDR3 DNA reads as TGCGCCAGCAGCTCCAACGGAAGGACGGGGGACACTGAAGCTTTCTTT. Amino acids: CASSSNGRTGDTEAFF.